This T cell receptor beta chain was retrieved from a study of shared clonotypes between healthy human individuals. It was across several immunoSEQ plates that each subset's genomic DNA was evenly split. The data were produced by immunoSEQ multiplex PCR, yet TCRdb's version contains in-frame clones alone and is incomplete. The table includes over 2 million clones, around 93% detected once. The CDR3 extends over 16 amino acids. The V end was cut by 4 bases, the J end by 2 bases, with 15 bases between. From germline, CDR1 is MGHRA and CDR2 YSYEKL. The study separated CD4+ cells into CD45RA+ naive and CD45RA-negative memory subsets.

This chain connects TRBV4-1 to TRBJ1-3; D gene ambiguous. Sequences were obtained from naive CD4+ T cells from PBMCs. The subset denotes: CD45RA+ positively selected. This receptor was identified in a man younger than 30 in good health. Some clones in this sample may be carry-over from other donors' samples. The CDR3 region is CASSLAEVSTGNTIYF. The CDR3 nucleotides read TGCGCCAGCAGCCTCGCCGAGGTGAGCACTGGAAACACCATATATTTT.